What follows describes a single T cell receptor beta chain. These data belong to a study of metastatic and nonmetastatic thyroid tumors. Germline values: CDR1 MNHEY, CDR2 SVGEGT. This CDR3 region has 16 residues. V was pared by 5 bases and J by 4 bases, with 7 bases of the junction left unmatched. Thyroid surgery was performed in patients who had received no treatment beforehand. In the study's own analysis: What underpinned the distant-metastasis classifier for papillary thyroid cancer was the set of CDR3 differences across clinicopathological groups. MiXCR re-clonotyped the PCR reads for TCRdb. The V and J calls and clone size are TCRdb's, not the authors'. The table includes approximately 60,000 clones, just under 30% detected once.

The chain links TRBV6-2 or TRBV6-3 to TRBJ2-7, with 14 bases identical to TRBD2. Specimen: blood. The TCR sequence derives from a female donor with papillary thyroid cancer or a benign thyroid nodule (not recorded which). Some clones in this sample may be carry-over from other donors' samples. CDR3 nucleotide sequence: TGTGCCAGCAGTCAGGGACTAGCGGGAGTCGGTTACGAGCAGTACTTC. This translates into CASSQGLAGVGYEQYF.